Following are 22 T cell receptor beta chains from one sample sequenced in a study of T cell repertoires in cytomegalovirus infection (dated by TCRdb to 2018 to 2020). TCRdb shows the sequencer as Illumina HiSeq 1500. The public reads were reanalyzed by TCRdb: fastp trimming at Q25, MiXCR alignment, in-frame beta chains only. Each entry merges the rows of one CDR3 protein and shows their most common DNA and genes. Recorded for this sample are roughly 200,000 distinct CDR3 sequences; about a sixth of them occurred a single time. Of the sample, 25% falls within the top ten clones. Sequenced material: CD8+ T cells from PBMCs. The receptors shown here come from a human donor in good health (CMV status not recorded). Some clones in this sample may be carry-over from other donors' samples.

The genes are TRBV7-2 and TRBJ1-1; no clear D gene. The CDR3 is 12 amino acids. From germline, CDR1 is SGHTA and CDR2 FQGNSA. V lost 5 bases and J 4 bases, leaving 8 bases between the germline ends. CDR3 nucleotides: TGTGCCAGCAGCATAATACGCACTGAAGCTTTCTTT. Its protein product is CASSIIRTEAFF. The whole variable domain, filled in from reference TRBV7-2 and TRBJ1-1, reads GAGVSQSPSNKVTEKGKDVELRCDPISGHTALYWYRQSLGQGLEFLIYFQGNSAPDKSGLPSDRFSAERTGGSVSTLTIQRTQQEDSAVYLCASSIIRTEAFFGQGTRLTVV.

A few counts support this clonotype. The chain links TRBV4-3 to TRBJ2-7; the D is unclear. Deletions cut 0 bases from V and 3 bases from J, with 12 bases between. This CDR3 region has 15 residues. CDR1 is LGHNA, CDR2 YSLEER, per germline. CDR3: CASSQDSLGYYEQYF. DNA of the CDR3: TGCGCCAGCAGCCAAGACAGCCTCGGGTACTACGAGCAGTACTTC.

This clonotype was recorded a few times. This chain uses TRBV14 with TRBJ2-5; tentative D call: TRBD2 (5 bases). This CDR3 is 15 amino acids long. From germline, CDR1 is SGHDN and CDR2 FVKESK. V shed 1 base and J shed 3 bases, with 12 bases lying between them. The CDR3 DNA reads TGTGCCAGCAGCCAAGCCCTTTCGGGGAAAGAGACCCAGTACTTC. Its protein product is CASSQALSGKETQYF.

This sequence joins TRBV6-6 and TRBJ1-5; 9 bases match TRBD1. Germline CDR1 is MNHNY and CDR2 is SVGAGI (reference sequence). Trimming removed 7 bases from V and 8 bases from J; junction bases left unmatched: 15. The CDR3 has 16 amino acids. CDR3 nucleotide sequence: TGTGCCAGCACCGAACCCGGGACAGGGTATTATGAGCCCCAGCATTTT. Translation: CASTEPGTGYYEPQHF.

This clonotype showed up just a few times. CDR3 DNA sequence: TGTGCCAGCGCGGGGGGAGTTCAGCCCCAGCATTTT. Residues: CASAGGVQPQHF. V is TRBV2 and J is TRBJ1-5, with a possible D match to TRBD1 (5 bases). CDR1 and CDR2 (germline): SNHLY, FYNNEI. V was clipped by 8 bases and J by 6 bases, with 11 bases between them. CDR3 length equals 12 residues. Filled out from reference TRBV2 and TRBJ1-5, the complete variable domain reads EPEVTQTPSHQVTQMGQEVILRCVPISNHLYFYWYRQILGQKVEFLVSFYNNEISEKSEIFDDQFSVERPDGSNFTLKIRSTKLEDSAMYFCASAGGVQPQHFGDGTRLSIL.

This clonotype was counted between two and nine times. The chain combines TRBV12-3 or TRBV12-4 with TRBJ2-6; D possibly uses TRBD1 or TRBD2 (6 bases each). The CDR3 is made up of 17 amino acids. Trimming stripped 3 bases from V and 2 bases from J, with 14 bases between. CDR3 region: CASSFERGVTGANVLTF. In DNA, the CDR3 is TGTGCCAGCAGTTTTGAGAGGGGGGTCACTGGGGCCAACGTCCTGACTTTC.

Ten or more counts support this clonotype. This chain links TRBV6-5 with TRBJ1-1; D is undetermined. Germline lookup yields CDR1 MNHEY and CDR2 SVGAGI. There are 15 residues in the CDR3. The V gene lost 0 bases and the J gene lost 0 bases, with 8 bases spanning the gap. The CDR3, as DNA: TGTGCCAGCAGTTACTCTGCAACGATGAACACTGAAGCTTTCTTT. Its protein product is CASSYSATMNTEAFF.

In its sample, this clonotype was seen a few times. The chain recombines TRBV11-2 with TRBJ2-3; a possible D gene is TRBD1 (7 bases). V gave up 7 bases and J gave up 4 bases, with 21 bases separating them. Germline CDR1 is SGHAT and CDR2 is FQNNGV. The CDR3 has 16 amino acids. The CDR3 loop is CASTWRDRPSPDTQYF. CDR3 in DNA: TGTGCCAGCACTTGGCGGGACAGACCCTCTCCAGATACGCAGTATTTT. The full variable domain, in which reference TRBV11-2 and TRBJ2-3 provide the parts outside the CDR3, is EAGVAQSPRYKIIEKRQSVAFWCNPISGHATLYWYQQILGQGPKLLIQFQNNGVVDDSQLPKDRFSAERLKGVDSTLKIQPAKLEDSAVYLCASTWRDRPSPDTQYFGPGTRLTVL.

This chain uses TRBV6-2 or TRBV6-3 with TRBJ2-5, with TRBD2 identical over 10 bases. This CDR3 spans 15 amino acids. Germline-derived CDR1 and CDR2 are MNHEY and SVGEGT. V dropped 4 bases and J dropped 1; count of bases not matched to a gene: 3. For the CDR3, the DNA is TGTGCCAGCAGTTTCAGCGGGGGGGCCCAAGAGACCCAGTACTTC. It translates to CASSFSGGAQETQYF.

Regarding this clonotype: The germline gene is not matched at one end of the junction; a read error may be the cause. This chain connects TRBV7-9 to TRBJ2-4, with 7 bases matching TRBD1. The V gene's germline CDR1 is SEHNR and CDR2 FQNEAQ (reference sequence). The length of the CDR3 is 18 residues. CDR3 sequence (DNA): TGTGCCAGCAGCTCCCGGGACAGCTCGCGTCAAGCCAAAAACAGTCAGTACTTC. This gives the protein CASSSRDSSRQAKNSQYF.

This clonotype was seen more than once but under ten times. The genes are TRBV12-3 or TRBV12-4 and TRBJ2-1; 16 positions match TRBD2. The CDR3 consists of 18 residues. V lost 6 bases and J lost 8; bases outside the gene matches: 13. The CDR3 sequence: CASSPPPPGTSGGDEQFF. DNA for the CDR3: TGTGCCAGCAGCCCTCCCCCCCCCGGGACTAGCGGGGGGGATGAGCAGTTCTTC.

CDR3 sequence (DNA): TGTGCCAGCAGTAACGGGACTCTAATCGGCACCGGGGAGCTGTTTTTT. This encodes CASSNGTLIGTGELFF. The chain couples TRBV12-3 or TRBV12-4 to TRBJ2-2; possibly TRBD2 for D (6 bases). Trimming cost V 5 bases and J 4 bases, with 17 bases left between them. The CDR3 is made up of 16 amino acids.

The rearrangement joins TRBV6-6 to TRBJ1-1; D gene uncertain. The ends were cut back, 9 bases at V and 4 bases at J, with 6 bases in the middle. Germline V lookup: CDR1 MNHNY, CDR2 SVGAGI (reference sequence). The CDR3 extends over 10 amino acids. CDR3 loop: CASYTTEAFF. The CDR3 DNA follows: TGTGCCAGTTACACCACTGAAGCTTTCTTT.

V usage is TRBV4-1 and J usage is TRBJ1-5, with 8 bases that match TRBD1. The germline V gene has CDR1 MGHRA and CDR2 YSYEKL. V was clipped by 0 bases and J by 4 bases; unmatched bases: 5. The CDR3 loop spans 16 amino acids. CDR3 nucleotide sequence: TGCGCCAGCAGCCAAGAGGGACAGGTCGTGAATCAGCCCCAGCATTTT. Residues: CASSQEGQVVNQPQHF.

V and J are TRBV2 and TRBJ2-3; 11 nucleotides align to TRBD1. The CDR3 spans 15 residues. The germline CDR1 and CDR2 sequences are SNHLY and FYNNEI. Unmatched junction bases numbered 4, after V lost 4 bases and J lost 4 bases. In nucleotides, the CDR3 is TGTGCCAGCAGTGTTATGGGACAGGGGGCAGATACGCAGTATTTT. Its translation: CASSVMGQGADTQYF.

This clonotype turned up a few times. V is TRBV7-9 and J is TRBJ2-1, with 12 bases that match TRBD2. From germline, CDR1 is SEHNR and CDR2 FQNEAQ (reference sequence). V shed 3 bases, J shed 10 bases, and the junction held 10 bases outside the gene matches. The CDR3 is 16 amino acids. CDR3 DNA sequence: TGTGCCAGCAGCTTCCAATCTAGCGGGGGGGCAGTAGAGCAGTTCTTC. This translates into CASSFQSSGGAVEQFF.

The chain is built from TRBV6-2 or TRBV6-3 and TRBJ2-1, with D perhaps matching TRBD1 or TRBD2 (5 bases each). Germline assignment: CDR1 MNHEY and CDR2 SVGEGT. The CDR3 runs to 16 residues. The V end lost 5 bases, the J end lost 5 bases, and 19 bases lay between the germline ends. The CDR3 loop is CASSRHETGTHNEQFF. The CDR3 DNA reads TGTGCCAGCAGTCGGCACGAAACCGGGACCCACAATGAGCAGTTCTTC.

The chain couples TRBV25-1 to TRBJ1-1; D may be TRBD1 (5 bases). The CDR3 is 14 amino acids. V gave up 6 bases and J gave up 3 bases, with 14 bases separating them. Germline CDR1 reads MGHDK; CDR2 reads SYGVNS. The CDR3 loop reads CASSSGSGDTEAFF. The CDR3, as DNA: TGTGCCAGCAGCTCAGGGTCTGGGGACACTGAAGCTTTCTTT.

This clonotype was detected only once. The chain recombines TRBV10-1 with TRBJ2-1, with D uncertain. The V gene lost 3 bases and the J gene lost 10 bases, with 10 bases spanning the gap. Germline V CDR1 and CDR2: WNHNN, SYGVQD (reference sequence). The CDR3 consists of 12 residues. CDR3 in DNA: TGCGCCAGCAGTGATTCAGGCATCGAGCAGTTCTTC. Its translation: CASSDSGIEQFF.

This clonotype showed up just a few times. This rearrangement joins TRBV7-8 to TRBJ2-1; D might be TRBD1 (5 bases). The germline V gene has CDR1 SGHVS and CDR2 FQNEAQ. The CDR3 covers 14 residues. V was trimmed by 5 bases and J by 10 bases, leaving 18 bases between them. DNA of the CDR3: TGTGCCAGCAGCGCCCGACAGAGGCTCGAGGAGCAGTTCTTC. Its protein is CASSARQRLEEQFF.

The table lists this clonotype with a few counts. The chain uses TRBV5-6 and TRBJ2-7; TRBD2 agrees at 8 bases. V shed 0 bases, J shed 3 bases, and the junction held 2 bases outside the gene matches. The CDR3 contains 14 residues. In germline, CDR1 is SGHDT, CDR2 YYEEEE. The chain's CDR3 is CASSLGAGDYEQYF. In DNA form, the CDR3 reads TGTGCCAGCAGCTTGGGAGCGGGGGACTACGAGCAGTACTTC.

This clonotype was counted between two and nine times. In DNA form, the CDR3 reads TGTGCCAGCAGCTTTACGGCCACAGATACGCAGTATTTT. The encoded protein is CASSFTATDTQYF. J is TRBJ2-3 and V is TRBV7-6; the D is unclear. Trimming cost V 3 bases and J 2 bases, with 6 bases left between them. Germline V gene data show CDR1 as SGHVS and CDR2 as FNYEAQ. This CDR3 is 13 amino acids long.